The present T cell receptor (beta chain) was sequenced within a study of CD8+ T cells in alopecia areata. The overall study: Patients in the treated group were given tofacitinib by mouth, 5 to 10 mg twice a day.

This clone occurred a few times. Its specificity is unknown. RNA extraction and reverse transcription yielded cDNA as sequencing template. The data were produced by immunoSEQ multiplex PCR, yet TCRdb's version contains in-frame clones alone and is incomplete. The sample lists some 150,000 clones, under 60% seen once, with roughly a fifth in the top ten. Specimens obtained from alopecia areata patients comprised lesional scalp punch biopsies and peripheral blood. Cell sorting was applied to PBMCs, and CD4+ and CD8+ T cells were collected. Between the trimmed V and J ends, which lost 5 bases and 3 bases, there was a span of 7 bases. Germline V gene lookup returns CDR1 LNHDA and CDR2 SQIVND (reference sequence). The CDR3 has 12 residues. The study's findings and limits: An increase in clonality over normal scalp was evident in lesional scalp, especially alopecia totalis/universalis.

The chain combines TRBV19 with TRBJ1-1; D gene uncertain. The source is a human donor with alopecia areata. This specimen was CD8+ T cells sorted from blood, taken at week 0. The CDR3 coding sequence is TGTGCCAGTAGTCACCTGGACACTGAAGCTTTCTTT. It translates to CASSHLDTEAFF.